Below are 28 T cell receptor beta chains sequenced from a single sample in a study of breast tumors, draining lymph nodes, adjacent tissues. Axillary draining lymph nodes of breast cancer patients supplied the node samples. TCRdb itself ran the multiplex PCR reads through MiXCR, one entry per CDR3 protein. The data show about 180,000 distinct CDR3 sequences, with 30% to 35% seen just once and over 3.5% held by the top ten. Material: axillary lymph node tissue. The receptors were sampled from a female donor with breast cancer. Some clones in this sample may be carry-over from other donors' samples.

The rearrangement joins TRBV11-1 to TRBJ2-3, with TRBD2 identical over 15 bases. Per the germline V gene, CDR1 is SGHAT and CDR2 is FQDESV (reference sequence). There are 17 residues in the CDR3. V lost 4 bases, J lost 3 bases, and 5 bases stayed unmatched. The CDR3 here is CASSSGLAGGPTDTQYF. CDR3 in DNA: TGTGCCAGCAGCTCCGGACTAGCGGGGGGGCCTACAGATACGCAGTATTTT.

A remark on this clonotype: A read error may explain this, as a much larger clone is one base away. No conserved phenylalanine or tryptophan ends this CDR3, so it is likely a read error. The V and J genes are TRBV6-2 or TRBV6-3 and TRBJ2-7; perhaps TRBD1 as D (6 bases). V lost 6 bases to trimming and J lost 2 bases, with 17 bases between them. CDR3 length: 15 amino acids. Germline lookup yields CDR1 MNHEY and CDR2 SVGEGT. CDR3 DNA: TGTGCCAGCAGCCCATACAGGACAGTTACCTACGAGCAGTACTTG. Protein: CASSPYRTVTYEQYL.

The gene calls are TRBV20-1 and TRBJ1-5; D is ambiguous. The CDR3 sequence is 13 residues long. Germline V gives CDR1 DFQATT, CDR2 SNEGSKA (reference sequence). The germline V and J ends were trimmed by 0 bases and 2 bases, with 5 bases remaining between them. The CDR3 is CSARDGRNQPQHF. The CDR3 bases are TGCAGTGCTAGAGACGGGCGCAATCAGCCCCAGCATTTT.

This clonotype appeared many times. This chain connects TRBV4-3 to TRBJ2-1; D gene uncertain. CDR1 is LGHNA and CDR2 is YSLEER in the germline V gene. The CDR3 has 14 amino acids. V lost 1 base and J 2 bases, leaving 6 bases between the germline ends. CDR3 sequence: CASSQVGPYNEQFF. In nucleotides, the CDR3 is TGCGCCAGCAGCCAAGTCGGGCCCTACAATGAGCAGTTCTTC.

This clonotype has a count of ten or more. V usage is TRBV19 and J usage is TRBJ2-7, with 8 positions matching TRBD2. Germline trimming cut 9 bases from V and 0 bases from J; bases unmatched to any gene: 10. The CDR3 has 15 amino acids. Germline V gene data show CDR1 as LNHDA and CDR2 as SQIVND (reference sequence). The chain's CDR3 is CARIGGEGGSYEQYF. The CDR3 DNA follows: TGTGCCAGAATCGGGGGGGAGGGAGGCTCCTACGAGCAGTACTTC. Using reference TRBV19 and TRBJ2-7 for the parts outside the CDR3, the full variable domain is DGGITQSPKYLFRKEGQNVTLSCEQNLNHDAMYWYRQDPGQGLRLIYYSQIVNDFQKGDIAEGYSVSREKKESFPLTVTSAQKNPTAFYLCARIGGEGGSYEQYFGPGTRLTVT.

This clonotype was counted at least ten times. The J gene is TRBJ1-3, the V gene TRBV7-2; D unresolved. Trimming removed 6 bases from V and 1 base from J, with 16 bases in between. The germline V gene encodes CDR1 SGHTA and CDR2 FQGNSA. The CDR3 has 16 residues. Here the CDR3 reads CASRESEGRSGNTIYF. CDR3 nucleotide sequence: TGTGCCAGCAGGGAGAGCGAGGGCCGATCTGGAAACACCATATATTTT.

This clonotype was counted at least ten times. The rearrangement links TRBV6-1 to TRBJ2-1; D call uncertain. The V gene's germline CDR1 is MNHNS and CDR2 SASEGT. Trimming cost V 6 bases and J 5 bases, with 11 bases left between them. The CDR3 length is 13 residues. The CDR3 region has the DNA TGTGCCAGCAGCCGCCCCGAGGACAATGAGCAGTTCTTC. Translated, it gives CASSRPEDNEQFF.

This clonotype was counted between two and nine times. This rearrangement joins TRBV28 to TRBJ2-7, with 7 bases fitting TRBD1. The CDR3 runs to 16 residues. V gave up 1 base and J gave up 3 bases; unmatched junction bases: 9. Germline loops: CDR1 MDHEN, CDR2 SYDVKM. The CDR3 protein is CASSLSWDSPYYEQYF. The CDR3 DNA sequence: TGTGCCAGCAGTTTATCGTGGGACAGCCCATACTACGAGCAGTACTTC.

Regarding this clonotype: The conserved phenylalanine or tryptophan normally closing the CDR3 is absent here, so this likely arose from a read error. The gene calls are TRBV9 and TRBJ2-2, with D maybe TRBD2 (5 bases). The CDR3 spans 13 residues. V gave up 0 bases and J gave up 5 bases, with 5 bases separating them. Germline CDR1 is SGDLS and CDR2 is YYNGEE. Here the CDR3 DNA reads TGTGCCAGCAGCGTAGGCGGGACCGGGGAGCTGTTTTCC. Protein sequence: CASSVGGTGELFS.

This clonotype was seen repeatedly, ten times or more. CDR3 DNA sequence: TGTGCCAGTACGGGACAGGGGACGAACGAGCAGTACTTC. Translation: CASTGQGTNEQYF. This chain uses TRBV19 with TRBJ2-7, with 10 bases that match TRBD1. Germline CDR1 is LNHDA and CDR2 is SQIVND (reference sequence). CDR3 length: 13 amino acids. V lost 7 bases and J lost 5; bases outside the gene matches: 5.

This clonotype has ten or more counts. The V call is TRBV12-3 or TRBV12-4, the J call TRBJ1-5; the D is unclear. The CDR3 is 15 amino acids. Between the trimmed V and J ends, which lost 2 bases and 4 bases, there was a span of 12 bases. DNA for the CDR3: TGTGCCAGCAGTTTATCCTTAGAGAGGAATCAGCCCCAGCATTTT. Encoded protein: CASSLSLERNQPQHF.

This clonotype was counted at least ten times. DNA for the CDR3: TGTGCCAGTAGGTCTAGCGGGAGCTCGGTTCTCGAGCAGTACTTC. Translating gives CASRSSGSSVLEQYF. This sequence joins TRBV19 and TRBJ2-7; 10 bases agree with TRBD2. The CDR3 has 15 amino acids. With 6 bases clipped from V and 6 bases from J, the junction kept 11 bases outside the gene matches. CDR1 and CDR2 from the germline V gene are LNHDA and SQIVND (reference sequence). Complete variable domain (other parts from reference TRBV19 and TRBJ2-7): DGGITQSPKYLFRKEGQNVTLSCEQNLNHDAMYWYRQDPGQGLRLIYYSQIVNDFQKGDIAEGYSVSREKKESFPLTVTSAQKNPTAFYLCASRSSGSSVLEQYFGPGTRLTVT.

This clonotype was seen at least ten times. This chain connects TRBV11-3 to TRBJ2-7; no clear D. Germline V gene sequence: CDR1 SGHNT, CDR2 YENEEA. CDR3 length: 16 amino acids. Trimming shortened V by 4 bases and J by 3 bases, and 19 bases separated the two germline ends. CDR3 sequence: CASSSSPLSAYYEQYF. The CDR3 coding sequence is TGTGCCAGCAGCTCCTCCCCGTTAAGCGCATACTACGAGCAGTACTTC.

A word on this clonotype: This may be a read error, as it is one base from a much larger clone. V and J are TRBV5-6 and TRBJ2-1; D remains ambiguous. V lost 5 bases to trimming and J lost 12 bases, with 24 bases between them. Per the germline V gene, CDR1 is SGHDT and CDR2 is YYEEEE. The CDR3 spans 15 residues. The chain's CDR3 is CASSLKRRPHDGQFF. Here the CDR3 DNA reads TGTGCCAGCAGTTTAAAGAGACGCCCGCACGATGGGCAGTTCTTC.

In this sample, this clonotype turned up many times. This chain uses TRBV28 with TRBJ1-6, with D maybe TRBD1 (5 bases). V lost 7 bases and J 0 bases, leaving 19 bases between the germline ends. Germline V gene data show CDR1 as MDHEN and CDR2 as SYDVKM. This CDR3 is 18 amino acids long. This CDR3 is CASNPVFRGSSYNSPLHF. CDR3 coding DNA: TGTGCCAGCAACCCTGTATTTAGGGGCAGCTCCTATAATTCACCCCTCCACTTT.

A note on this clonotype: Just one base apart from a much larger clone, this may be a read error. The chain uses TRBV3-1 and TRBJ2-7, with D possibly matching TRBD1 (5 bases). V was trimmed by 4 bases and J by 3 bases, leaving 13 bases between them. The CDR3 runs 14 residues. Germline lookup yields CDR1 LGHDT and CDR2 YNNKEL (reference sequence). Here the CDR3 reads CASSPSTAFYEQYF. CDR3 sequence (DNA): TGTGCCAGCAGCCCCTCGACAGCCTTCTACGAGCAGTACTTC.

The chain recombines TRBV27 with TRBJ2-1; 9 nucleotides agree with TRBD1. The V segment lost 10 bases and the J segment 5 bases; nucleotides outside the gene matches: 6. CDR1 MNHEY and CDR2 SMNVEV come from the germline V gene (reference sequence). The CDR3 sequence is 13 residues long. CDR3 protein: CATTGQGDNEQFF. The CDR3 DNA is TGTGCCACCACGGGACAGGGTGACAATGAGCAGTTCTTC.

This clonotype appeared many times. The chain employs TRBV7-3 and TRBJ2-1; TRBD2 matches at 10 bases. Germline CDR1 SGHTA, CDR2 FQGTGA. V dropped 3 bases and J dropped 7; count of bases not matched to a gene: 12. This CDR3 comprises 17 residues. CDR3 coding DNA: TGTGCCAGCAGCTTCTTGCGGGTAGCGGGAGGCATAAATGAGCAGTTCTTC. Its protein product is CASSFLRVAGGINEQFF.

This clonotype showed up many times. The chain joins TRBV4-2 to TRBJ2-1, with 7 nucleotides matching TRBD1. CDR1 and CDR2 (germline): LGHNA, YNFKEQ. CDR3 length equals 13 residues. The trim removed 4 bases at V and 5 bases at J, leaving 2 bases unmatched. The DNA for the CDR3 is TGTGCCAGCAGCCTGGGACAGAACAATGAGCAGTTCTTC. As protein: CASSLGQNNEQFF.

This clonotype was counted many times. This chain joins TRBV4-1 and TRBJ1-2; D gene unclear. CDR1 and CDR2 (germline): MGHRA, YSYEKL. This CDR3 has 14 residues. With 4 bases removed from V and 8 bases from J, the gap between germline ends came to 17 bases. The CDR3 loop is CASSPRIPEEGYTF. In nucleotides, the CDR3 is TGCGCCAGCAGCCCCCGAATTCCCGAGGAAGGCTACACCTTC.

This clonotype has a count of ten or more. The chain joins TRBV30 to TRBJ2-7, with a possible D match to TRBD1 (5 bases). V lost 0 bases to trimming and J lost 5 bases, with 11 bases between them. CDR1 and CDR2 (germline): GTSNPN, SVGIG (reference sequence). The CDR3 length is 13 residues. The CDR3, as DNA: TGTGCCTGGAGTGTGGGGCAAGTTGACGAGCAGTACTTC. Encoded protein: CAWSVGQVDEQYF.

This clonotype was recorded many times. This rearrangement joins TRBV10-3 to TRBJ2-3; maybe TRBD2 (5 bases). Per the germline V gene, CDR1 is ENHRY and CDR2 is SYGVKD. This CDR3 has 14 amino acids. Trimming left V 3 bases short and J 5 bases short, with 12 bases between. CDR3 sequence: CAISDRGFEDTQYF. Here the CDR3 DNA reads TGTGCCATCAGTGATAGAGGGTTTGAAGATACGCAGTATTTT.

The chain carries TRBV7-9 and TRBJ2-3, with 14 nucleotides matching TRBD2. The CDR3 sequence is 16 residues long. The V gene's germline CDR1 is SEHNR and CDR2 FQNEAQ (reference sequence). The trim removed 4 bases at V and 3 bases at J, leaving 3 bases unmatched. The CDR3 DNA follows: TGTGCCAGCAGCTCCGGACTAGCGGGAGGAACAGATACGCAGTATTTT. It yields the protein CASSSGLAGGTDTQYF.

This clonotype is a singleton in its sample. This may arise from a read error, as a much more abundant clone is one base away. The chain couples TRBV14 to TRBJ2-7; maybe TRBD2 (6 bases). The V and J ends lost 4 bases and 7 bases respectively, with 17 bases between them. The CDR3 has 14 amino acids. Germline values: CDR1 SGHDN, CDR2 FVKESK. CDR3 DNA: TGTGCCAGCAGCCTGCAGCATGGGGCGGGGGAGCAGTACTTC. Protein product: CASSLQHGAGEQYF.

This clonotype occurred many times. The chain employs TRBV18 and TRBJ2-1; D remains ambiguous. CDR1 KGHSH and CDR2 LQKENI come from the germline V gene. The CDR3 totals 15 residues. V lost 2 bases to trimming and J lost 1 base, with 9 bases between them. This CDR3 is CASSPDRTSYNEQFF. As DNA, the CDR3 is TGTGCCAGCTCACCAGACCGAACGTCCTACAATGAGCAGTTCTTC.

This clonotype was seen at least ten times. This chain links TRBV7-3 with TRBJ2-3, with D unresolved. Germline V gene lookup returns CDR1 SGHTA and CDR2 FQGTGA. CDR3 length: 13 amino acids. With 0 bases removed from V and 5 bases from J, the gap between germline ends came to 6 bases. The CDR3 bases are TGTGCCAGCAGCTTAACAATCCGAGATACGCAGTATTTT. Translated: CASSLTIRDTQYF.

This clonotype was seen many times. The CDR3 bases are TGTGCCAGTAGTCTCCAGGGGAGTCTCCGCTCTGGAAACACCATATATTTT. Amino acid sequence: CASSLQGSLRSGNTIYF. The chain links TRBV19 to TRBJ1-3; D might be TRBD1 (6 bases). Germline V gene lookup returns CDR1 LNHDA and CDR2 SQIVND (reference sequence). V lost 5 bases and J lost 0, with 17 bases in between. The CDR3 loop spans 17 amino acids.

This clonotype came up a few times. This chain connects TRBV28 to TRBJ2-1, with D possibly being TRBD2 (7 bases). The germline gives CDR1 MDHEN, CDR2 SYDVKM. V was pared by 10 bases and J by 4 bases, with 17 bases between. The CDR3 consists of 14 residues. The CDR3 sequence is CAINGEGVYNEQFF. The CDR3 region has the DNA TGTGCCATAAACGGGGAGGGGGTTTACAATGAGCAGTTCTTC.